Shown below are 28 T cell receptor beta chains from a single sample sequenced in a study of T-cell memory formation after mild COVID-19. TCRdb re-called the 5' RACE reads with MiXCR, one entry per CDR3 protein. The sample shows 300,000 to 400,000 distinct CDR3 sequences, 25% to 30% of them seen only once. Sequenced sample: PBMCs or a T cell subset sorted from them (not recorded which). Receptor source: an adult woman who had mild COVID-19 (a few samples of this study predate the infection). Cell type and time point are not known.

The table lists this clonotype with a few counts. The chain uses TRBV6-5 and TRBJ2-5; D gene unclear. The germline V gene encodes CDR1 MNHEY and CDR2 SVGAGI. CDR3 length: 16 residues. The ends were cut back, 4 bases at V and 1 base at J, with 16 bases in the middle. The chain's CDR3 is CASSSSPDGFQETQYF. The CDR3 DNA is TGTGCCAGCAGTTCCTCCCCGGACGGTTTCCAAGAGACCCAGTACTTC.

V gene TRBV5-6 combines with J gene TRBJ2-5; 8 bases map to TRBD2. The V segment lost 5 bases and the J segment 3 bases; nucleotides outside the gene matches: 9. Germline assignment: CDR1 SGHDT and CDR2 YYEEEE. The CDR3 is made up of 15 amino acids. In nucleotides, the CDR3 is TGTGCCAGCAGTCCCGTAGCGGGACGGGAAGAGACCCAGTACTTC. Amino acids: CASSPVAGREETQYF.

This clonotype was seen only a few times. V gene TRBV6-5 combines with J gene TRBJ1-4, with D tentatively TRBD1 (5 bases). Deletions cut 6 bases from V and 4 bases from J, with 15 bases between. The CDR3 contains 15 residues. Germline CDR1 is MNHEY and CDR2 is SVGAGI. CDR3 nucleotides: TGTGCCAGCAGCTCATCGGGGGGATTTAATGAAAAACTGTTTTTT. This gives the protein CASSSSGGFNEKLFF.

This clonotype turned up a few times. The CDR3: CASSPKTAGNTIYF. In DNA form, the CDR3 reads TGTGCCAGCTCACCCAAGACGGCTGGAAACACCATATATTTT. The chain is built from TRBV18 and TRBJ1-3; no firm D call. This CDR3 region has 14 residues. The V and J ends lost 3 bases and 2 bases respectively, with 8 bases between them. Germline CDR1 is KGHSH and CDR2 is LQKENI. The full variable domain, with the rest looked up from reference TRBV18 and TRBJ1-3, is NAGVMQNPRHLVRRRGQEARLRCSPMKGHSHVYWYRQLPEEGLKFMVYLQKENIIDESGMPKERFSAEFPKEGPSILRIQQVVRGDSAAYFCASSPKTAGNTIYFGEGSWLTVV.

This clonotype was found a few times. This chain uses TRBV12-3 or TRBV12-4 with TRBJ2-7, with TRBD1 as a possible D gene (6 bases). This CDR3 region has 15 residues. Trimming pared 3 bases from V and 0 bases from J, leaving 12 bases between. The DNA for the CDR3 is TGTGCCAGCAGTTTTCGGACAGCCTACTCCTACGAGCAGTACTTC. It translates to CASSFRTAYSYEQYF.

The rearrangement joins TRBV4-1 to TRBJ1-4, with D maybe TRBD1 (5 bases). V was pared by 4 bases and J by 8 bases, with 14 bases between. The germline gives CDR1 MGHRA, CDR2 YSYEKL. CDR3 length equals 14 residues. The CDR3 coding sequence is TGCGCCAGCAGCCCCCAGGGCCGAGAGGAAAAACTGTTTTTT. This codes for CASSPQGREEKLFF.

This clonotype was counted a few times. The chain combines TRBV24-1 with TRBJ1-5; D unclear. The CDR3 totals 13 residues. Trimming shortened V by 3 bases and J by 7 bases, and 9 bases separated the two germline ends. The germline V gene encodes CDR1 KGHDR and CDR2 SFDVKD. CDR3 DNA sequence: TGTGCCACCAGTGATCGACTGGAGCAGCCCCAGCATTTT. Protein: CATSDRLEQPQHF.

The chain links TRBV12-3 or TRBV12-4 to TRBJ1-4; 9 bases are a match to TRBD1. The CDR3 length is 14 residues. With V trimmed by 10 bases and J by 7 bases, 10 bases remained unmatched. CDR3 residues: CATRRGTGSEKLFF. The CDR3 coding sequence is TGTGCCACCCGCCGGGGGACAGGGTCTGAAAAACTGTTTTTT.

The J gene is TRBJ2-3, the V gene TRBV23-1, with TRBD2 matching over 10 bases. TRBV23-1 is an ORF, and what it does is uncertain. CDR3 length: 20 amino acids. Trimming cost V 1 base and J 10 bases; bases outside gene matches: 23. In nucleotides, the CDR3 is TGCGCCAGCAGTCAATGCCCGGGCTGGGCGAGCGGGAGGGCCCTCGAGGCGCAGTATTTT. Translated: CASSQCPGWASGRALEAQYF.

This clonotype turned up a few times. The chain combines TRBV7-9 with TRBJ1-2; D unclear. CDR3 length: 9 residues. V was trimmed by 2 bases and J by 13 bases, leaving 5 bases between them. The germline V gene encodes CDR1 SEHNR and CDR2 FQNEAQ (reference sequence). Here the CDR3 DNA reads TGTGCCAGCAGCTTATCCGGCACCTTC. As protein: CASSLSGTF.

The V call is TRBV12-3 or TRBV12-4, the J call TRBJ1-2; 8 bases are shared with TRBD1. Germline trimming cut 6 bases from V and 7 bases from J; bases unmatched to any gene: 13. The CDR3 contains 15 residues. The CDR3, as DNA: TGTGCCAGCAGCCTCCGCCGGACAGGGTTAGGTGGCTACACCTTC. This translates into CASSLRRTGLGGYTF.

The J gene is TRBJ2-3, the V gene TRBV7-8; D may be TRBD2 (5 bases). Germline V gene lookup returns CDR1 SGHVS and CDR2 FQNEAQ. The CDR3 is 12 residues long. Trimming took off 5 bases at V and 5 bases at J, with 8 bases between the two ends. The CDR3 DNA follows: TGTGCCAGCAGCCAAGGACTAGATACGCAGTATTTT. Protein sequence: CASSQGLDTQYF.

This sequence joins TRBV10-3 and TRBJ2-5, with 13 bases fitting TRBD2. The CDR3 sequence is 18 residues long. V was clipped by 10 bases and J by 3 bases; unmatched bases: 17. CDR1 is ENHRY and CDR2 is SYGVKD in the germline V gene. Here the CDR3 reads CATARKPGLAGQEETQYF. The CDR3 region has the DNA TGTGCCACCGCACGTAAACCGGGACTAGCGGGACAAGAAGAGACCCAGTACTTC.

This clonotype was recorded a few times. The genes are TRBV29-1 and TRBJ2-1; D remains unclear. Germline lookup yields CDR1 SQVTM and CDR2 ANQGSEA. With 5 bases removed from V and 0 bases from J, the gap between germline ends came to 8 bases. This CDR3 is built from 13 residues. CDR3 sequence (DNA): TGCAGCGTTCGCTCCTACTCCTACAATGAGCAGTTCTTC. Translating gives CSVRSYSYNEQFF.

This rearrangement joins TRBV4-2 to TRBJ2-7; TRBD2 agrees at 9 bases. This CDR3 comprises 18 residues. From germline, CDR1 is LGHNA and CDR2 YNFKEQ. J was trimmed by 3 bases and V by 0 bases; bases with no gene match: 12. The CDR3 here is CASSQELLAGKRVYEQYF. The CDR3 region has the DNA TGTGCCAGCAGCCAAGAACTGCTAGCGGGGAAACGCGTCTACGAGCAGTACTTC.

The table lists this clonotype with many counts. V is TRBV9 and J is TRBJ2-1, with 10 nucleotides matching TRBD1. With 4 bases clipped from V and 7 bases from J, the junction kept 8 bases outside the gene matches. CDR1 and CDR2 from the germline V gene are SGDLS and YYNGEE. The CDR3 extends over 15 amino acids. DNA for the CDR3: TGTGCCAGCAGCCCTACGGGACAGGGGAGGAATGAGCAGTTCTTC. Translated: CASSPTGQGRNEQFF.

This clonotype has only a few counts. The genes are TRBV6-1 and TRBJ2-1; 12 bases align to TRBD1. This CDR3 spans 15 amino acids. Trimming took 7 bases from V and 7 from J; bases not matched to a gene: 8. Germline V lookup: CDR1 MNHNS, CDR2 SASEGT. The CDR3: CASTGTGGGVNEQFF. In DNA form, the CDR3 reads TGTGCCAGCACCGGGACAGGGGGCGGTGTAAATGAGCAGTTCTTC.

The CDR3 coding sequence is TGTGCCAGCAGCCATCCCCACCAGAGCGGGAGTGGGGCCTACGAGCAGTACTTC. This translates into CASSHPHQSGSGAYEQYF. The chain joins TRBV5-4 to TRBJ2-7, with 8 positions matching TRBD2. CDR3 size: 18 residues. Germline-derived CDR1 and CDR2 are SGHNT and YYREEE (reference sequence). Trimming removed 4 bases from V and 2 bases from J; junction bases left unmatched: 17.

CDR3 region: CAISGGASSSYNEQFF. As DNA, the CDR3 is TGTGCCATCAGTGGAGGAGCGTCTAGCTCCTACAATGAGCAGTTCTTC. The chain couples TRBV10-3 to TRBJ2-1; D not resolved. Germline V gene data show CDR1 as ENHRY and CDR2 as SYGVKD. This CDR3 region has 16 residues. The ends were cut back, 4 bases at V and 0 bases at J, with 13 bases in the middle.

The V call is TRBV20-1, the J call TRBJ2-3; D possibly corresponds to TRBD1 (6 bases). The ends were cut back, 3 bases at V and 1 base at J, with 14 bases in the middle. Germline V gene lookup returns CDR1 DFQATT and CDR2 SNEGSKA (reference sequence). The CDR3 covers 15 residues. CDR3 residues: CSASDGDTRTDTQYF. The CDR3 DNA is TGCAGTGCTAGCGACGGGGACACGCGCACAGATACGCAGTATTTT.

The chain links TRBV4-3 to TRBJ1-1; D is uncertain. Germline V gene sequence: CDR1 LGHNA, CDR2 YSLEER. CDR3 length: 13 amino acids. The germline V and J ends were trimmed by 3 bases and 7 bases, with 12 bases remaining between them. CDR3: CASSQEPGGEAFF. CDR3 nucleotides: TGCGCCAGCAGCCAGGAACCTGGCGGTGAAGCTTTCTTT.

This chain uses TRBV5-5 with TRBJ1-1; the match to TRBD1 covers 11 bases. CDR3 length: 14 residues. CDR1 is SGHKS, CDR2 YYEKEE, per germline (reference sequence). The V segment lost 4 bases and the J segment 5 bases; nucleotides outside the gene matches: 4. The CDR3: CASSTGQGGTEAFF. CDR3 nucleotide sequence: TGTGCCAGCAGCACGGGACAGGGGGGAACTGAAGCTTTCTTT.

In its sample, this clonotype was seen a few times. CDR3 sequence reads: CASSLHLMAGELFF. In nucleotides, the CDR3 is TGTGCCAGCAGCTTACACTTGATGGCCGGGGAGCTGTTTTTT. The chain is built from TRBV7-9 and TRBJ2-2; D unresolved. Trimming stripped 2 bases from V and 6 bases from J, with 10 bases between. Germline lookup yields CDR1 SEHNR and CDR2 FQNEAQ (reference sequence). This CDR3 spans 14 amino acids. Variable domain in full (rest from reference TRBV7-9 and TRBJ2-2): DTGVSQNPRHKITKRGQNVTFRCDPISEHNRLYWYRQTLGQGPEFLTYFQNEAQLEKSRLLSDRFSAERPKGSFSTLEIQRTEQGDSAMYLCASSLHLMAGELFFGEGSRLTVL.

This clonotype was detected only a few times. The chain combines TRBV5-1 with TRBJ2-7, with unresolved D. Trimming removed 0 bases at V and 1 base at J, with 8 bases between. Germline-derived CDR1 and CDR2 are SGHRS and YFSETQ. CDR3 size: 14 residues. Written as DNA, the CDR3 is TGCGCCAGCAGCTTGGAGCCCTTTTCCTACGAGCAGTACTTC. It yields the protein CASSLEPFSYEQYF.

This clonotype was found a few times. The V call is TRBV12-3 or TRBV12-4, the J call TRBJ2-5, with 8 bases matching TRBD2. V was pared by 4 bases and J by 5 bases, with 15 bases of the junction left unmatched. The CDR3 has 17 amino acids. CDR3 nucleotides: TGTGCCAGCAGTTCACGGACTAGCTTAAGGCTACCCGAGACCCAGTACTTC. Protein: CASSSRTSLRLPETQYF.

The gene calls are TRBV5-1 and TRBJ1-6; 7 positions agree with TRBD1. CDR1 and CDR2 (germline): SGHRS, YFSETQ. The V and J ends lost 1 base and 5 bases, in that order; junction bases with no gene match: 6. The CDR3 consists of 16 residues. In DNA, the CDR3 is TGCGCCAGCAGCTTGACAGGGGATACGGATAATTCACCCCTCCACTTT. It translates to CASSLTGDTDNSPLHF.

A note on this clonotype: At one boundary the junction diverges from the germline segment, which might be a read error. The chain couples TRBV5-6 to TRBJ2-3; 9 nucleotides match TRBD2. Germline CDR1 is SGHDT and CDR2 is YYEEEE. The CDR3 totals 15 residues. CDR3 in amino acids: CASSISGGRADTQYF. As DNA, the CDR3 is TGTGCCAGCAGCATTAGCGGGGGACGGGCAGATACTCAGTATTTT.

The V and J genes are TRBV13 and TRBJ2-1; weak D call: TRBD1 (6 bases). CDR3 length: 14 amino acids. V was trimmed by 5 bases and J by 4 bases, leaving 12 bases between them. Looked up from germline, CDR1 is PRHDT and CDR2 is FYEKMQ (reference sequence). The CDR3 DNA reads TGTGCCAGCAGCCCAGGGGTAGATTACAATGAGCAGTTCTTC. Residues: CASSPGVDYNEQFF.